What follows are 21 T cell receptor beta chains derived from one specimen sequenced in a study of shared clonotypes between healthy human individuals. Repertoires were generated with immunoSEQ multiplex PCR, while TCRdb's copy carries only in-frame clones and drops some. The sample includes about 510,000 clones, roughly 78% of them seen just once. Sequenced input: PBMCs. These receptors were obtained from a woman aged 40 to 49 in good health. Some clones in this sample may be carry-over from other donors' samples.

This clone was counted only a few times. The CDR3 spells CATSRVGRGYTF. As DNA, the CDR3 is TGTGCCACCAGCAGAGTTGGTCGGGGCTACACCTTC. This chain uses TRBV15 with TRBJ1-2; D is ambiguous. The length of the CDR3 is 12 residues. Germline CDR1 LNHNV, CDR2 YYDKDF (reference sequence). V lost 1 base to trimming and J lost 8 bases, with 8 bases between them.

The genes are TRBV27 and TRBJ2-5; 7 bases are a match to TRBD1. This CDR3 is built from 15 residues. J lost 11 bases, V lost 6 bases, and 18 bases had no gene match. Germline loops: CDR1 MNHEY, CDR2 SMNVEV (reference sequence). The CDR3 DNA follows: TGTGCCAGCAGCCCCGATCGACAGGGACCTGGAGAGCAGTACTTC. Its protein product is CASSPDRQGPGEQYF.

With respect to this clone: Other DNA sequences from this sample encode an identical CDR3 as well. The rearrangement joins TRBV7-3 to TRBJ2-1, with D unclear. V was clipped by 5 bases and J by 1 base, with 6 bases between them. There are 13 residues in the CDR3. CDR1 SGHTA and CDR2 FQGTGA come from the germline V gene. As DNA, the CDR3 is TGTGCCAGCAGCCTAGGATCCTACAATGAGCAGTTCTTC. Its protein is CASSLGSYNEQFF.

The chain carries TRBV7-3 and TRBJ2-1; 8 nucleotides align to TRBD2. Germline values: CDR1 SGHTA, CDR2 FQGTGA. Trimming at V came to 1 base and at J to 10 bases, leaving 6 bases not matched to a gene. This CDR3 region has 14 residues. This chain's CDR3 is CASSLNERGREQFF. The CDR3 DNA follows: TGTGCCAGCAGCTTAAATGAGCGGGGGAGGGAGCAGTTCTTC.

This clone showed up just once. CDR3 sequence (DNA): TGTGCCAGTAGTATCCTACAGGGAAGTCACAATGAGCAGTTCTTC. Translation: CASSILQGSHNEQFF. This chain uses TRBV19 with TRBJ2-1; D is perhaps TRBD1 (6 bases). V was pared by 3 bases and J by 5 bases, with 14 bases between. The length of the CDR3 is 15 residues. Germline V CDR1 and CDR2: LNHDA, SQIVND (reference sequence).

In its sample, this clone was seen a few times. V is TRBV5-4 and J is TRBJ1-2, with 8 bases identical to TRBD1. CDR3 size: 14 residues. Trimming removed 4 bases from V and 0 bases from J; junction bases left unmatched: 2. CDR1 is SGHNT and CDR2 is YYREEE in the germline V gene (reference sequence). This chain's CDR3 is CASSPRGPNYGYTF. The CDR3 region has the DNA TGTGCCAGCAGCCCCAGGGGGCCTAACTATGGCTACACCTTC. The full variable domain, with the rest looked up from reference TRBV5-4 and TRBJ1-2, is ETGVTQSPTHLIKTRGQQVTLRCSSQSGHNTVSWYQQALGQGPQFIFQYYREEENGRGNFPPRFSGLQFPNYSSELNVNALELDDSALYLCASSPRGPNYGYTFGSGTRLTVV.

The chain has TRBV7-9 and TRBJ2-3; maybe TRBD2 (6 bases). V was shortened by 1 base and J by 0 bases, with 11 bases between the two germline ends. This CDR3 region has 16 residues. The V gene's germline CDR1 is SEHNR and CDR2 FQNEAQ (reference sequence). CDR3 loop: CASSLGLARSTDTQYF. DNA for the CDR3: TGTGCCAGCAGCTTAGGGCTAGCGAGAAGCACAGATACGCAGTATTTT. Variable domain in full (rest from reference TRBV7-9 and TRBJ2-3): DTGVSQNPRHKITKRGQNVTFRCDPISEHNRLYWYRQTLGQGPEFLTYFQNEAQLEKSRLLSDRFSAERPKGSFSTLEIQRTEQGDSAMYLCASSLGLARSTDTQYFGPGTRLTVL.

This chain connects TRBV7-8 to TRBJ2-5; TRBD1 or TRBD2 may be the D gene (7 bases each). This CDR3 contains 16 residues. CDR1 is SGHVS and CDR2 is FQNEAQ in the germline V gene. V lost 1 base and J 6 bases, leaving 18 bases between the germline ends. In nucleotides, the CDR3 is TGTGCCAGCAGCTTAGTGGGAGGGGGCCTTGTGAAGACCCAGTACTTC. Translating gives CASSLVGGGLVKTQYF.

The genes are TRBV11-2 and TRBJ2-3, with no clear D. Trimming cost V 1 base and J 6 bases, with 8 bases left between them. The germline V gene has CDR1 SGHAT and CDR2 FQNNGV. The CDR3 contains 13 residues. The CDR3 sequence is CASSLGPKDTQYF. CDR3 sequence (DNA): TGTGCCAGCAGCTTAGGACCGAAGGATACGCAGTATTTT.

This clone was recorded many times. This chain connects TRBV6-6 to TRBJ2-3, with D unresolved. CDR3 length: 12 residues. Trimming left V 4 bases short and J 2 bases short, with 4 bases between. The V gene's germline CDR1 is MNHNY and CDR2 SVGAGI (reference sequence). CDR3 residues: CASSLYTDTQYF. CDR3 in DNA: TGTGCCAGCAGTTTATACACAGATACGCAGTATTTT.

The chain carries TRBV19 and TRBJ2-1, with D perhaps matching TRBD2 (6 bases). Trimming removed 5 bases from V and 5 bases from J, with 16 bases in between. Germline V CDR1 and CDR2: LNHDA, SQIVND (reference sequence). The CDR3 spans 15 residues. CDR3 in amino acids: CASSSRASADNEQFF. CDR3 sequence (DNA): TGTGCCAGTAGTTCCCGGGCTAGCGCCGACAATGAGCAGTTCTTC.

The chain carries TRBV25-1 and TRBJ2-7; D remains unclear. Germline V gene data show CDR1 as MGHDK and CDR2 as SYGVNS. The V end was cut by 3 bases, the J end by 5 bases, with 5 bases between. The CDR3 has 11 amino acids. The CDR3, as DNA: TGTGCCAGCAGTGATGTCCACGAGCAGTACTTC. Its protein product is CASSDVHEQYF.

The V call is TRBV19, the J call TRBJ1-1; D remains unclear. V gave up 7 bases and J gave up 4 bases, with 16 bases separating them. The germline V gene encodes CDR1 LNHDA and CDR2 SQIVND (reference sequence). The CDR3 is 14 residues long. CDR3 nucleotides: TGTGCCAGTAAAGAGTTTTATGGACTCACTGAAGCTTTCTTT. Residues: CASKEFYGLTEAFF.

This clone occurred once. This chain uses TRBV4-1 with TRBJ1-5; D gene unclear. The CDR3 length is 13 residues. The germline V gene has CDR1 MGHRA and CDR2 YSYEKL. V gave up 4 bases and J gave up 5 bases, with 9 bases separating them. The CDR3 sequence is CASSPPSHQPQHF. The CDR3 DNA follows: TGCGCCAGCAGCCCCCCTTCCCATCAGCCCCAGCATTTT.

The chain is built from TRBV7-2 and TRBJ2-1, with D possibly being TRBD1 (5 bases). With 5 bases removed from V and 2 bases from J, the gap between germline ends came to 10 bases. The germline V gene encodes CDR1 SGHTA and CDR2 FQGNSA. The CDR3 sequence is 14 residues long. CDR3 DNA sequence: TGTGCCAGCAGCGCCCGACAGACCTACAATGAGCAGTTCTTC. It specifies CASSARQTYNEQFF.

The chain uses TRBV6-1 and TRBJ1-1; D gene uncertain. V was shortened by 4 bases and J by 5 bases, with 14 bases between the two germline ends. Germline CDR1 reads MNHNS; CDR2 reads SASEGT. The CDR3 runs to 14 residues. CDR3 residues: CASSAREGDTEAFF. For the CDR3, the DNA is TGTGCCAGCAGTGCCCGCGAGGGAGATACTGAAGCTTTCTTT.

The DNA for the CDR3 is TGTGCCAGCAGCTTTCAGATGAACACTGAAGCTTTCTTT. This translates into CASSFQMNTEAFF. This chain connects TRBV7-3 to TRBJ1-1; D not resolved. V was clipped by 3 bases and J by 0 bases, with 5 bases between them. Germline V gives CDR1 SGHTA, CDR2 FQGTGA. The CDR3 is 13 residues long.

The J gene is TRBJ2-3, the V gene TRBV5-1; D ambiguous. The V and J ends lost 4 bases and 6 bases respectively, with 12 bases between them. The CDR3 is 13 residues long. CDR1 and CDR2 from the germline V gene are SGHRS and YFSETQ. CDR3 sequence reads: CASSPRAQDTQYF. CDR3 nucleotide sequence: TGCGCCAGCAGCCCTAGGGCGCAGGATACGCAGTATTTT.

This clone was picked up a small number of times. This chain links TRBV5-3 with TRBJ2-4, with a weak D call TRBD1 (6 bases). Being an ORF, TRBV5-3 has a function that is uncertain. With 10 bases removed from V and 5 bases from J, the gap between germline ends came to 10 bases. The CDR3 extends over 11 amino acids. This CDR3 reads CAGGEENIQYF. The CDR3 nucleotides read TGTGCCGGGGGCGAGGAAAACATTCAGTACTTC.

This clone was seen a handful of times. The chain is built from TRBV2 and TRBJ2-6; D not certain. CDR1 and CDR2 from the germline V gene are SNHLY and FYNNEI. V was clipped by 0 bases and J by 4 bases, with 4 bases between them. CDR3 length equals 14 residues. In DNA, the CDR3 is TGTGCCAGCAGTGAAGCGCCCGGGGCCAACGTCCTGACTTTC. This sequence encodes CASSEAPGANVLTF.

This chain links TRBV10-1 with TRBJ2-7; D is uncertain. From germline, CDR1 is WNHNN and CDR2 SYGVQD (reference sequence). Trimming left V 8 bases short and J 0 bases short, with 5 bases between. CDR3 size: 11 residues. Written as DNA, the CDR3 is TGCGCCAGCGGGAACTCCTACGAGCAGTACTTC. It codes for CASGNSYEQYF.